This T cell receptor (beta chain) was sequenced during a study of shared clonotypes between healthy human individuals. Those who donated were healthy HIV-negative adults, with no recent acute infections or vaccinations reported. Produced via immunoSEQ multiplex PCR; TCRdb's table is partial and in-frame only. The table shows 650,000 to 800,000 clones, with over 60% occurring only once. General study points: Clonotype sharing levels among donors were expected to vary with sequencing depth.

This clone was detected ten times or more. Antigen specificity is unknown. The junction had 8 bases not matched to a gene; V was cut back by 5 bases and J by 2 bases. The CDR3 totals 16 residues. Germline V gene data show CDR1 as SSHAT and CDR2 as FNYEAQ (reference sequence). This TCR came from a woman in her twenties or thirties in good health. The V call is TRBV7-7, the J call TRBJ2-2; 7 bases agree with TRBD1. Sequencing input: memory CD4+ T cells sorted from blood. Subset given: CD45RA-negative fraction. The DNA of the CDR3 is TGTGCCAGCAGCCCTCAGGGGGTCGCCAACACCGGGGAGCTGTTTTTT. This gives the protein CASSPQGVANTGELFF.